The 12 T cell receptor beta chains below were found in one sample sequenced in a study of CD8+CD57+ T cells in acquired aplastic anemia. TCR beta VDJ combinations and CDR3 sequences were profiled from genomic DNA. TCRdb reprocessed the reads with MiXCR, giving one entry per CDR3 protein. Of 220,000 or so distinct CDR3 sequences listed, 65% are singletons. All patients picked for sequencing had shown, by flow cytometry, an expansion of CD8+CD57+ cells. Sequenced: sorted CD4+, CD8+, or CD8+CD57+ T cells (not recorded which) from PBMCs. These receptors were obtained from a human donor with aplastic anemia.

This clonotype occurred many times. The J gene is TRBJ2-7, the V gene TRBV7-9; D is undetermined. The V gene's germline CDR1 is SEHNR and CDR2 FQNEAQ (reference sequence). Trimming took off 1 base at V and 7 bases at J, with 20 bases between the two ends. This CDR3 is built from 16 residues. CDR3 loop: CASSLGATEPFMEQYF. The DNA for the CDR3 is TGTGCCAGCAGCTTAGGAGCCACGGAACCTTTTATGGAGCAGTACTTC. Looking up the rest from reference TRBV7-9 and TRBJ2-7 gives the full variable domain: DTGVSQNPRHKITKRGQNVTFRCDPISEHNRLYWYRQTLGQGPEFLTYFQNEAQLEKSRLLSDRFSAERPKGSFSTLEIQRTEQGDSAMYLCASSLGATEPFMEQYFGPGTRLTVT.

There are a few counts of this clonotype. This sequence joins TRBV20-1 and TRBJ1-2; 7 bases map to TRBD1. CDR3 size: 14 residues. With V trimmed by 1 base and J by 6 bases, 8 bases remained unmatched. Germline V gene lookup returns CDR1 DFQATT and CDR2 SNEGSKA (reference sequence). CDR3 amino acids: CSARGDRETDGYTF. In DNA form, the CDR3 reads TGCAGTGCTAGAGGAGACAGGGAGACGGATGGCTACACCTTC.

J is TRBJ2-2 and V is TRBV29-1; possibly TRBD1 for D (5 bases). CDR1 is SQVTM and CDR2 is ANQGSEA in the germline V gene. V was pared by 4 bases and J by 5 bases, with 11 bases between. The CDR3 sequence is 13 residues long. CDR3 DNA sequence: TGCAGCGTTGCCCAGGGCTTGACCGGGGAGCTGTTTTTT. Residues: CSVAQGLTGELFF.

This clonotype was counted a few times. The chain couples TRBV5-6 to TRBJ1-2; D is undetermined. The CDR3 has 13 amino acids. V shed 0 bases and J shed 4 bases, with 7 bases lying between them. Germline lookup yields CDR1 SGHDT and CDR2 YYEEEE. In DNA form, the CDR3 reads TGTGCCAGCAGCTTGGGAAGCATCTATGGCTACACCTTC. Amino acids: CASSLGSIYGYTF.

This chain uses TRBV5-6 with TRBJ2-7; possibly TRBD1 for D (5 bases). This CDR3 has 14 residues. In germline, CDR1 is SGHDT, CDR2 YYEEEE. Trimming took off 4 bases at V and 3 bases at J, with 14 bases between the two ends. The CDR3 DNA follows: TGTGCCAGCAGCCCGCAGGGCGATGGCTACGAGCAGTACTTC. Protein sequence: CASSPQGDGYEQYF.

The V call is TRBV7-8, the J call TRBJ2-7, with TRBD1 as a possible D gene (6 bases). Germline-derived CDR1 and CDR2 are SGHVS and FQNEAQ. The CDR3 spans 15 residues. The V end lost 6 bases, the J end lost 2 bases, and 17 bases lay between the germline ends. Here the CDR3 DNA reads TGTGCCAGCAGTGAAGCGTGGGACAAGACCTACGAGCAGTACTTC. Encoded protein: CASSEAWDKTYEQYF.

This sequence joins TRBV5-1 and TRBJ2-1; the match to TRBD2 covers 9 bases. The CDR3 extends over 15 amino acids. Germline-derived CDR1 and CDR2 are SGHRS and YFSETQ. The V segment lost 0 bases and the J segment 4 bases; nucleotides outside the gene matches: 2. The CDR3 region is CASSLAAGGYNEQFF. Written as DNA, the CDR3 is TGCGCCAGCAGCTTGGCGGCGGGAGGGTACAATGAGCAGTTCTTC.

The rearrangement links TRBV20-1 to TRBJ2-7; unclear D gene. V was pared by 0 bases and J by 5 bases, with 5 bases between. The CDR3 spans 11 residues. The V gene's germline CDR1 is DFQATT and CDR2 SNEGSKA (reference sequence). CDR3 nucleotides: TGCAGTGCTAGAGAAAGGGACGAGCAGTACTTC. The encoded protein is CSARERDEQYF.

This clonotype came up once. The J gene is TRBJ2-5, the V gene TRBV12-3 or TRBV12-4; the match to TRBD1 covers 7 bases. V was clipped by 6 bases and J by 5 bases; unmatched bases: 12. The CDR3 totals 15 residues. The CDR3 sequence: CASSYAGQAVETQYF. The CDR3 DNA sequence: TGTGCCAGCAGCTACGCTGGACAGGCTGTGGAGACCCAGTACTTC.

The rearrangement joins TRBV10-3 to TRBJ2-7, with D tentatively TRBD1 (5 bases). This CDR3 has 13 residues. Trimming removed 4 bases at V and 3 bases at J, with 10 bases between. Germline lookup yields CDR1 ENHRY and CDR2 SYGVKD. The CDR3 coding sequence is TGTGCCATCAGTGTGACGGACATCTACGAGCAGTACTTC. Translating gives CAISVTDIYEQYF.

Only one count was recorded for this clonotype. The chain joins TRBV4-2 to TRBJ2-3; D possibly corresponds to TRBD2 (6 bases). Looked up from germline, CDR1 is LGHNA and CDR2 is YNFKEQ. The CDR3 sequence is 12 residues long. The ends were cut back, 4 bases at V and 4 bases at J, with 6 bases in the middle. CDR3 DNA: TGTGCCAGCAGCCGACTAGCAGATACGCAGTATTTT. This gives the protein CASSRLADTQYF.

This clonotype showed up just a few times. This sequence may be a read error, since a much larger clone differs from it by one base. V usage is TRBV7-8 and J usage is TRBJ2-1; 11 bases agree with TRBD2. The CDR3 is 17 residues long. The germline gives CDR1 SGHVS, CDR2 FQNEAQ. Trimming cost V 5 bases and J 4 bases; bases outside gene matches: 10. In DNA form, the CDR3 reads TGTGCCAGCAGCGTCCGACTAGCGGGAAGATTATACAATGAGCAGTTCTTC. Residues: CASSVRLAGRLYNEQFF.